This T cell receptor beta chain was captured by sequencing in a study of cytotoxic CD8 clonotypes in ibrutinib-treated CLL. Study-wide background: Sequenced samples delivered averages of 250,000 to 300,000 productive templates and 80,000 to 100,000 productive rearrangements.

Study-level results: Among the clonotypes, public ones were uncommon and contracted or held stable on treatment. Clonality correlated strongly with circulating CD8+ T cells and exceeded age-matched healthy donors at baseline.

The V gene's germline CDR1 is MNHEY and CDR2 SVGAGI. V was clipped by 5 bases and J by 6 bases, with 16 bases between them. The CDR3 is made up of 14 amino acids. As to this clone: What it recognizes is unknown.

Assay: immunoSEQ multiplex PCR; the TCRdb copy retains only in-frame clones and omits some. This table holds 110,000 to 150,000 clones, roughly three quarters found once. V usage is TRBV6-5 and J usage is TRBJ1-2; TRBD1 is a possible D gene (6 bases). Sequencing was performed on PBMCs, taken after 24 months of ibrutinib treatment. This TCR was sampled from a human donor with chronic lymphocytic leukemia. The CDR3 bases are TGTGCCAGCAGTCGAACCAACAGGGCCCATGGCTACACCTTC. Its translation: CASSRTNRAHGYTF.